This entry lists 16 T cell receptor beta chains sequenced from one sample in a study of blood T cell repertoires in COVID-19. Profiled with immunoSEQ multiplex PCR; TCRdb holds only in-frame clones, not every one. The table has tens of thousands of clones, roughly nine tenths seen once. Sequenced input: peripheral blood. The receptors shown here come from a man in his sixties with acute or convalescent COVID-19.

CDR3 nucleotides: TGTGCCAGCAGTTTGTTGAGGGACACTGAAGCTTTCTTT. As protein: CASSLLRDTEAFF. The gene calls are TRBV28 and TRBJ1-1; D uncertain. CDR1 is MDHEN, CDR2 SYDVKM, per germline. Trimming cost V 3 bases and J 3 bases, with 8 bases left between them. CDR3 length: 13 amino acids. The whole variable domain, filled in from reference TRBV28 and TRBJ1-1, reads DVKVTQSSRYLVKRTGEKVFLECVQDMDHENMFWYRQDPGLGLRLIYFSYDVKMKEKGDIPEGYSVSREKKERFSLILESASTNQTSMYLCASSLLRDTEAFFGQGTRLTVV.

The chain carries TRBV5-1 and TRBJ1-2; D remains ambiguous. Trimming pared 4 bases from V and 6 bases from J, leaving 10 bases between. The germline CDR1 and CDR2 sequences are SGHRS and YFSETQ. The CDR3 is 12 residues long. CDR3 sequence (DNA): TGCGCCAGCAGCCAGGATTTCGATGGCTACACCTTC. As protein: CASSQDFDGYTF. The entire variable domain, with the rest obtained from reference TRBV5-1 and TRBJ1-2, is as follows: KAGVTQTPRYLIKTRGQQVTLSCSPISGHRSVSWYQQTPGQGLQFLFEYFSETQRNKGNFPGRFSGRQFSNSRSEMNVSTLELGDSALYLCASSQDFDGYTFGSGTRLTVV.

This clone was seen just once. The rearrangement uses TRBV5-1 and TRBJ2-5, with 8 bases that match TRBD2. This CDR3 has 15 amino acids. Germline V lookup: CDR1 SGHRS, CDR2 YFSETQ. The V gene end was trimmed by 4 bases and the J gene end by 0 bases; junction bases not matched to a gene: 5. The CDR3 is CASSAGLANQETQYF. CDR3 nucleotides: TGCGCCAGCAGCGCTGGACTAGCCAACCAAGAGACCCAGTACTTC.

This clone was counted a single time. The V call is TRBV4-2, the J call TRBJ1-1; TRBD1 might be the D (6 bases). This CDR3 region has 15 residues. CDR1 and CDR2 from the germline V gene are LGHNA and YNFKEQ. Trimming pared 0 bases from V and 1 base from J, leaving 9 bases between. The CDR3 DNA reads TGTGCCAGCAGCCAAGAACAGGGTTCGAACACTGAAGCTTTCTTT. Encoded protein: CASSQEQGSNTEAFF.

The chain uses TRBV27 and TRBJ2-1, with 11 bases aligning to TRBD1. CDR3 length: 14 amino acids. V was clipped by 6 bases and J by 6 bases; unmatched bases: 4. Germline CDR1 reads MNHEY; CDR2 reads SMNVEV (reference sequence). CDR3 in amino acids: CASSFGTGGNEQFF. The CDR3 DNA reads TGTGCCAGCAGCTTCGGGACAGGGGGCAATGAGCAGTTCTTC.

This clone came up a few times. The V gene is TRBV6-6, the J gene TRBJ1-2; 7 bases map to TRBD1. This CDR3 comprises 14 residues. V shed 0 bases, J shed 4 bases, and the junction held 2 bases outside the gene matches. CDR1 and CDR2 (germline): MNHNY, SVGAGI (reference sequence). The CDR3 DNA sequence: TGTGCCAGCAGTTACTCAGGGGGCGGCTATGGCTACACCTTC. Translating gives CASSYSGGGYGYTF.

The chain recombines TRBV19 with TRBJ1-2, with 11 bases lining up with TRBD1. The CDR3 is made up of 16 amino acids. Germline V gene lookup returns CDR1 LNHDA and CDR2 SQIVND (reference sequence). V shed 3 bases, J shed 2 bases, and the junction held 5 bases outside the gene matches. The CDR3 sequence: CASSINGQGANYGYTF. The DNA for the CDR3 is TGTGCCAGTAGTATCAACGGACAGGGGGCCAACTATGGCTACACCTTC.

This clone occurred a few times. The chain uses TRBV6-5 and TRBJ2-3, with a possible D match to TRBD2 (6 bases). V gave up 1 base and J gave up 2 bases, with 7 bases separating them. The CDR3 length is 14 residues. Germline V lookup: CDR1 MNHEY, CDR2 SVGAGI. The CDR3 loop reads CASSYWGVTDTQYF. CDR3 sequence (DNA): TGTGCCAGCAGTTACTGGGGGGTCACAGATACGCAGTATTTT.

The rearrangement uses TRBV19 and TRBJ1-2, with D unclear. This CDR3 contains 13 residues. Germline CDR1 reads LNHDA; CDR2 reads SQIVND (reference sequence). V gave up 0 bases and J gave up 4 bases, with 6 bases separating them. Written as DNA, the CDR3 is TGTGCCAGTAGTATAGATCTGGCCTATGGCTACACCTTC. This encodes CASSIDLAYGYTF.

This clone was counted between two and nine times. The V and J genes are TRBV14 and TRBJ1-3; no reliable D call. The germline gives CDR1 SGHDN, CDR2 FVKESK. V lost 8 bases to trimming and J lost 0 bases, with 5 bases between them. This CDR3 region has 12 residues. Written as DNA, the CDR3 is TGTGCCAGCTCTCCCTCTGGAAACACCATATATTTT. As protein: CASSPSGNTIYF.

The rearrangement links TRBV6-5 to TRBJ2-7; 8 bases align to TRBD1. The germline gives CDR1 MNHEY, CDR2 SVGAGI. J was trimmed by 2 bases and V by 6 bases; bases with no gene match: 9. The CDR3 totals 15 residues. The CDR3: CASRFGQGPTYEQYF. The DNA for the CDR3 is TGTGCCAGCAGATTCGGACAGGGCCCCACCTACGAGCAGTACTTC.

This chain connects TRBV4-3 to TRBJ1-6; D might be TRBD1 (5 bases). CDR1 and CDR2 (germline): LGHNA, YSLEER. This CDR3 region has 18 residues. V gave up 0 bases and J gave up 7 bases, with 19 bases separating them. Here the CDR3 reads CASSQEWGNRLGNSPLHF. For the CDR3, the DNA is TGCGCCAGCAGCCAAGAATGGGGAAACAGGCTGGGCAATTCACCCCTCCACTTT.

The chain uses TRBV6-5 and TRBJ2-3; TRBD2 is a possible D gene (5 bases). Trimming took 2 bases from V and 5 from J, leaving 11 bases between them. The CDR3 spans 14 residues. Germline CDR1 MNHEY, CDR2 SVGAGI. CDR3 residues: CASSYGLSGDTQYF. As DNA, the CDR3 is TGTGCCAGCAGTTACGGATTAAGCGGAGATACGCAGTATTTT.

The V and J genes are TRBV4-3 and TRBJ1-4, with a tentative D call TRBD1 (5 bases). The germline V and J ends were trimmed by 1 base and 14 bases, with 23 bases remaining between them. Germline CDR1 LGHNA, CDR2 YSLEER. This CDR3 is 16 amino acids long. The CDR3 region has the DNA TGCGCCAGCAGCCAAGCTTCGACTCCTGGGGGGGGAGGCCTGTTTTTT. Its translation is CASSQASTPGGGGLFF.

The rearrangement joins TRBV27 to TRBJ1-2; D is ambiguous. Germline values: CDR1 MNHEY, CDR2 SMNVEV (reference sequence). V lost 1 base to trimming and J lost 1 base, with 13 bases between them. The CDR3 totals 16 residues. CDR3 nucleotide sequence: TGTGCCAGCAGTTTATTCGTGCCAACGAGTAACTATGGCTACACCTTC. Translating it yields CASSLFVPTSNYGYTF.

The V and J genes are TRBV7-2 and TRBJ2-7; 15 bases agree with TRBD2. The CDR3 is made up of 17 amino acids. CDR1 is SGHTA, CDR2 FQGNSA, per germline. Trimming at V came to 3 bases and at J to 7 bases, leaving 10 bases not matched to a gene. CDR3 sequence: CASSFPRTSGGAGEQYF. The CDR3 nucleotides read TGTGCCAGCAGCTTTCCTCGGACTAGCGGGGGGGCCGGAGAGCAGTACTTC.